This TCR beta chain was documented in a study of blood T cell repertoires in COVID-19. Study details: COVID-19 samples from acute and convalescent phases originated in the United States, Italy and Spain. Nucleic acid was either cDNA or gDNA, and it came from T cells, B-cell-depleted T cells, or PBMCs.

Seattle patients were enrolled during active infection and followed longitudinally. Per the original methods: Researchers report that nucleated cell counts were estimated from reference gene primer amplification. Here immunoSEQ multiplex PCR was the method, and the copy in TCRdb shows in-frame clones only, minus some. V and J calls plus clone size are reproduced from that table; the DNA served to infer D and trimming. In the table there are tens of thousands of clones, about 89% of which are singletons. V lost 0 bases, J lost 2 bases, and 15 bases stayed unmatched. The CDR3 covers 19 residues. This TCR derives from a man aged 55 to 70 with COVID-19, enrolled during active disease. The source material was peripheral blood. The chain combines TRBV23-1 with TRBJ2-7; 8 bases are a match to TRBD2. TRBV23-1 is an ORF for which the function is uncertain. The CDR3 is CASSQSGPGRVTVAYEQYF. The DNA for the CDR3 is TGCGCCAGCAGTCAATCCGGGCCCGGGAGGGTCACAGTAGCCTACGAGCAGTACTTC.